The clone carrying this T cell receptor beta chain has only a few counts. Its specificity is not known. These data originate in a study of response to subunit inactivated influenza vaccine. Study results and limitations: A suggestion made by the authors is that each seasonal influenza vaccination recruits few new T cells.

TCRdb recomputed calls from the RT-PCR reads with MiXCR, one row per CDR3 protein. The sample holds about 700,000 distinct CDR3 sequences, about 15% seen once. With V trimmed by 10 bases and J by 6 bases, 8 bases remained unmatched. This CDR3 is built from 13 residues. CDR1 and CDR2 from the germline V gene are ENHRY and SYGVKD. The chain uses TRBV10-3 and TRBJ1-2; 10 bases agree with TRBD1. The material was PBMCs from blood, obtained around 15 days before vaccination. This TCR derives from a man aged 45 to 65 who received an inactivated influenza vaccine. The CDR3 nucleotides are TGTGCCAGTTCCGGGACAGGGGACCATGGCTACACCTTC. Protein: CASSGTGDHGYTF.